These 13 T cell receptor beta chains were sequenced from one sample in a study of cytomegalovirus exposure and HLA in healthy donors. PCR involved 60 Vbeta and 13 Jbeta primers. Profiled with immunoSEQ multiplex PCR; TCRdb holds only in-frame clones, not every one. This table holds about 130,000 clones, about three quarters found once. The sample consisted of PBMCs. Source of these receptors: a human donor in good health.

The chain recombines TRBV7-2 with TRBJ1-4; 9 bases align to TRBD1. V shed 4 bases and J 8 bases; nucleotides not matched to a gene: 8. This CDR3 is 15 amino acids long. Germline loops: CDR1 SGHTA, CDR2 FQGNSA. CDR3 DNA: TGTGCCAGCAGCTCTGGGACAGGGCGGCAAGAAAAACTGTTTTTT. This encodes CASSSGTGRQEKLFF.

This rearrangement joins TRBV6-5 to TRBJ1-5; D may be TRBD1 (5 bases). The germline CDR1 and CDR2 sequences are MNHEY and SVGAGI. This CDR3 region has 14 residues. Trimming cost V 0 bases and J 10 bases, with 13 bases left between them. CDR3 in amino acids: CASSYSALGTPQHF. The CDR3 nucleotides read TGTGCCAGCAGTTACTCCGCCCTAGGGACTCCCCAGCATTTT.

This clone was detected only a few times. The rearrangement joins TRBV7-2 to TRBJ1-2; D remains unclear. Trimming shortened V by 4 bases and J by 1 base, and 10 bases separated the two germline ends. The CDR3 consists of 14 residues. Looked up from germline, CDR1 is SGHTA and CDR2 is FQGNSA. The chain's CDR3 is CASSSLGDNYGYTF. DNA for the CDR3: TGTGCCAGCAGCTCTCTGGGCGATAACTATGGCTACACCTTC. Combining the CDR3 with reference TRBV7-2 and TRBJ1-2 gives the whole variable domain GAGVSQSPSNKVTEKGKDVELRCDPISGHTALYWYRQSLGQGLEFLIYFQGNSAPDKSGLPSDRFSAERTGGSVSTLTIQRTQQEDSAVYLCASSSLGDNYGYTFGSGTRLTVV.

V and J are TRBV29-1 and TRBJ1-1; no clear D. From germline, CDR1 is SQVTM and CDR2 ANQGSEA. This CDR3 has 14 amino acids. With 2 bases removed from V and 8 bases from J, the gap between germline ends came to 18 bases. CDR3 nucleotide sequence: TGCAGCGTTGAACGGGGTCTGCACGGCGACGAAGCTTTCTTT. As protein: CSVERGLHGDEAFF.

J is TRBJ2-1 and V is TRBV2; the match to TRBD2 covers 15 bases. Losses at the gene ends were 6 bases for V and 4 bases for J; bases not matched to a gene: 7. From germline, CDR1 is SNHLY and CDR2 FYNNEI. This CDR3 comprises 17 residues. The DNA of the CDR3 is TGTGCCAGCAGACCGGGACTAGCGGGGGGTCCTTACAATGAGCAGTTCTTC. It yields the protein CASRPGLAGGPYNEQFF.

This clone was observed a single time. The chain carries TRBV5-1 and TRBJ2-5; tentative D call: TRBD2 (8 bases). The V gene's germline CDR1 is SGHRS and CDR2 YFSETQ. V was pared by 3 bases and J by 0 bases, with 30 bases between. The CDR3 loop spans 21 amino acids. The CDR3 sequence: CASSSSRRGAASGPYQETQYF. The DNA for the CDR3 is TGCGCCAGCAGCTCCTCGCGCAGGGGGGCGGCTAGCGGGCCGTACCAAGAGACCCAGTACTTC.

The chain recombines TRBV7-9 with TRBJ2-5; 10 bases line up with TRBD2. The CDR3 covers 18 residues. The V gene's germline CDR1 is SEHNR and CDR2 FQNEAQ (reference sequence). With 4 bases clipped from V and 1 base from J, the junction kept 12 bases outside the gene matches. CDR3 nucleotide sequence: TGTGCCAGCAGCTCCCAGGGCTGGACTAGCGGACTCCAAGAGACCCAGTACTTC. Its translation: CASSSQGWTSGLQETQYF.

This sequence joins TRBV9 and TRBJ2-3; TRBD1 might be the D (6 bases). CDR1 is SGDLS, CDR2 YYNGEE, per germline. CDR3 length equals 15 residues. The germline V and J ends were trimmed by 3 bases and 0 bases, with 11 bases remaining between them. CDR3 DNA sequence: TGTGCCAGCAGCGGACAGGTGACTAGCACAGATACGCAGTATTTT. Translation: CASSGQVTSTDTQYF.

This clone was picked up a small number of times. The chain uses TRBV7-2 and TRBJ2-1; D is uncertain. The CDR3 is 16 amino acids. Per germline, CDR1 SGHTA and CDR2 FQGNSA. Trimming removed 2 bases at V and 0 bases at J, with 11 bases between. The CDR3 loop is CASSLSRGRSYNEQFF. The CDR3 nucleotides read TGTGCCAGCAGCTTATCGCGCGGTCGCTCCTACAATGAGCAGTTCTTC.

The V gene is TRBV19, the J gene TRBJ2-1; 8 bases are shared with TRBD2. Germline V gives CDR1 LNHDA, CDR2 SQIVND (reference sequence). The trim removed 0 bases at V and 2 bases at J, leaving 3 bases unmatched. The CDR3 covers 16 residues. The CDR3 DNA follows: TGTGCCAGTAGTATAGATGGCGGGGGGACCTACAATGAGCAGTTCTTC. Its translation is CASSIDGGGTYNEQFF.

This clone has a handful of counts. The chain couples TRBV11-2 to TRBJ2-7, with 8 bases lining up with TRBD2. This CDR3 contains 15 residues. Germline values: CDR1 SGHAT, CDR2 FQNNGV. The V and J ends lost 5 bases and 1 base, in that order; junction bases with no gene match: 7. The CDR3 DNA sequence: TGTGCCAGCAGCAATGGGACTAGGAGATCCTACGAGCAGTACTTC. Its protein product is CASSNGTRRSYEQYF.

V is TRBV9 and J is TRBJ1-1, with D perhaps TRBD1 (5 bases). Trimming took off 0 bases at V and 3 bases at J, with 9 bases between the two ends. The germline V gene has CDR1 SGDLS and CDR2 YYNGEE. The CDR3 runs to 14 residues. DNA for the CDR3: TGTGCCAGCAGCGTAGGCCCAGGGTACACTGAAGCTTTCTTT. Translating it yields CASSVGPGYTEAFF.

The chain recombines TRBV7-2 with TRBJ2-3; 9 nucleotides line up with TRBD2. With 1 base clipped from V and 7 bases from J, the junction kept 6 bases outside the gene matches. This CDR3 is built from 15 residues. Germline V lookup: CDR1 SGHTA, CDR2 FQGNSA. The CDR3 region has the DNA TGTGCCAGCAGCTTAGAGGCGGGAGGGACATATACGCAGTATTTT. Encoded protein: CASSLEAGGTYTQYF.